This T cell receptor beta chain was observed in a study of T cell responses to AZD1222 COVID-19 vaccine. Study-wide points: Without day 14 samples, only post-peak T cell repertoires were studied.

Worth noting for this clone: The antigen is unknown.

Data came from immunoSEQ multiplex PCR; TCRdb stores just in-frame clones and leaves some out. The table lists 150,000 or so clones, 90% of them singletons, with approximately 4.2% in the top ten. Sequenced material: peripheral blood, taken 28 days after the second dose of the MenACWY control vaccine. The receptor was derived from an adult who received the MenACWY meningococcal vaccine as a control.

The CDR3 region has the DNA TGTGCCAGCAGCTTGCCCAATGAGCAGTTCTTC. It is translated as CASSLPNEQFF. The chain combines TRBV11-2 with TRBJ2-1; D uncertain. Germline CDR1 is SGHAT and CDR2 is FQNNGV. The V gene lost 3 bases and the J gene lost 6 bases, with 3 bases spanning the gap. CDR3 length: 11 residues.